This T cell receptor beta chain came from a study of glioma-infiltrating T cells after dendritic cell vaccination. The J segment lost 3 bases and the V segment lost 0 bases, leaving 3 bases of the junction unmatched. The CDR3 extends over 14 amino acids. Per the germline V gene, CDR1 is SGDLS and CDR2 is YYNGEE. TCRdb's copy holds only in-frame clones and misses some; the assay was immunoSEQ multiplex PCR. Counted here are tens of thousands of clones, about nine tenths occurring once; the ten biggest clones make up 15% to 18%. The material sequenced was blood, taken before dendritic cell vaccination. The receptor comes from a human donor with glioblastoma. The gene calls are TRBV9 and TRBJ2-7; TRBD2 matches at 7 bases. CDR3 DNA: TGTGCCAGCAGCGTAGCGGGGGGTAACTACGAGCAGTACTTC. It is translated as CASSVAGGNYEQYF.